Below, one T cell receptor beta chain is given with its context. Its matching antigen is unknown. The sample belongs to a study of cytomegalovirus exposure and HLA in healthy donors. Study-level points and caveats: Most of the CMV-associated TCR beta chains (in a later analysis) appeared to be HLA-restricted.

This PCR relied on a set of 60 Vbeta primers and 13 Jbeta primers. The data were produced by immunoSEQ multiplex PCR, yet TCRdb's version contains in-frame clones alone and is incomplete. The sample contains about 73,000 clones, 60% to 75% of which appear only once. V was cut by 6 bases and J by 0 bases, with 9 bases left in between. Germline V gene data show CDR1 as MDHEN and CDR2 as SYDVKM. CDR3 size: 15 residues. J is TRBJ2-6 and V is TRBV28; D remains ambiguous. This clonotype originated in a man between 65 and 85 years old in good health and CMV-seronegative. The specimen was PBMCs. The CDR3 bases are TGTGCCAGCAGCAGCCACAGCTCTGGGGCCAACGTCCTGACTTTC. Protein sequence: CASSSHSSGANVLTF.